Following are 22 T cell receptor beta chains from one sample sequenced in a study of post-analysis software for immune sequencing data. Whole-study findings and limits: The study found TRBV5-6, TRBV5-1 and TRBV20-1 among several TRBV segments more frequent in patients than controls.

Unique molecular identifiers were carried by the TCR beta cDNA libraries. A single record per CDR3 protein comes from TCRdb applying MiXCR to the PCR reads. The table includes over 300,000 distinct CDR3 sequences, roughly 38% detected once. Their recognized antigens are unknown. Material: blood. These TCRs come from a girl aged 10 to 17 with multiple sclerosis.

This clonotype showed up many times. The CDR3 protein is CSARDLAGGAKNIQYF. The CDR3 nucleotides read TGCAGTGCTAGAGATCTAGCCGGGGGGGCCAAAAACATTCAGTACTTC. The genes are TRBV20-1 and TRBJ2-4; TRBD2 agrees at 7 bases. Germline values: CDR1 DFQATT, CDR2 SNEGSKA (reference sequence). CDR3 length equals 16 residues. Unmatched junction bases numbered 6, after V lost 0 bases and J lost 1 base.

This clonotype came up a few times. The V gene is TRBV5-1, the J gene TRBJ2-1; weak D call: TRBD1 (5 bases). CDR3 length equals 13 residues. The germline gives CDR1 SGHRS, CDR2 YFSETQ. Trimming removed 4 bases from V and 8 bases from J, with 13 bases in between. The CDR3 DNA reads as TGCGCCAGCAGCGTGACCAGGGCGTATGAGCAGTTCTTC. Protein: CASSVTRAYEQFF. Drawing the rest from reference TRBV5-1 and TRBJ2-1, the complete variable domain is KAGVTQTPRYLIKTRGQQVTLSCSPISGHRSVSWYQQTPGQGLQFLFEYFSETQRNKGNFPGRFSGRQFSNSRSEMNVSTLELGDSALYLCASSVTRAYEQFFGPGTRLTVL.

This chain uses TRBV4-2 with TRBJ2-1; weak D call: TRBD1 (6 bases). The CDR3 has 12 residues. Germline V gene data show CDR1 as LGHNA and CDR2 as YNFKEQ. Trimming stripped 4 bases from V and 9 bases from J, with 10 bases between. The CDR3 here is CASSPGDPEQFF. CDR3 sequence (DNA): TGTGCCAGCAGCCCAGGGGATCCTGAGCAGTTCTTC.

This clonotype was seen a handful of times. The chain carries TRBV29-1 and TRBJ2-7; D gene uncertain. Germline loops: CDR1 SQVTM, CDR2 ANQGSEA. The CDR3 extends over 12 amino acids. The V end was cut by 3 bases, the J end by 0 bases, with 6 bases between. The CDR3 region is CSVEADSYEQYF. The CDR3 bases are TGCAGCGTTGAGGCGGACTCCTACGAGCAGTACTTC.

This clonotype was counted only a few times. The chain carries TRBV3-1 and TRBJ1-6; D is possibly TRBD1 (6 bases). CDR1 is LGHDT and CDR2 is YNNKEL in the germline V gene (reference sequence). The CDR3 has 15 amino acids. Trimming removed 0 bases at V and 6 bases at J, with 9 bases between. CDR3 residues: CASSQEGRGNSPLHF. The DNA of the CDR3 is TGTGCCAGCAGCCAAGAAGGCAGGGGTAATTCACCCCTCCACTTT.

The chain's CDR3 is CSAIALERFSNQPQHF. In nucleotides, the CDR3 is TGCAGTGCTATAGCCCTAGAGAGGTTTAGCAATCAGCCCCAGCATTTT. The chain links TRBV20-1 to TRBJ1-5; D ambiguous. CDR1 is DFQATT, CDR2 SNEGSKA, per germline (reference sequence). With 4 bases removed from V and 0 bases from J, the gap between germline ends came to 16 bases. The CDR3 runs to 16 residues.

CDR3 in DNA: TGCAGTGCTCCCTCGCACGGGGGTCTCCACTACGAGCAGTACTTC. Its translation: CSAPSHGGLHYEQYF. This chain joins TRBV20-1 and TRBJ2-4; weak D call: TRBD2 (6 bases). The DNA matches TRBJ2-7 better at its end, which makes the J call doubtful. The CDR3 spans 15 residues. Germline CDR1 and CDR2: DFQATT and SNEGSKA (reference sequence).

This clonotype was counted ten times or more. At one of its ends the junction is not consistent with the germline gene, which may arise from a read error. The chain recombines TRBV7-9 with TRBJ2-1; 11 nucleotides align to TRBD2. The CDR3 spans 16 residues. Germline V CDR1 and CDR2: SEHNR, FQNEAQ (reference sequence). The CDR3 region is CASSLTSGGPYDEQFF. DNA of the CDR3: TGTGCCAGCAGCCTTACTAGCGGGGGACCCTACGATGAGCAGTTCTTC.

The chain combines TRBV7-2 with TRBJ2-3; TRBD2 agrees at 7 bases. V shed 5 bases and J 7 bases; nucleotides not matched to a gene: 12. The CDR3 contains 15 residues. From germline, CDR1 is SGHTA and CDR2 FQGNSA. The CDR3: CASSPRLSGANTQYF. CDR3 bases: TGTGCCAGCAGCCCCCGGCTGAGCGGGGCCAATACGCAGTATTTT.

This clonotype occurred a few times. The V and J genes are TRBV6-1 and TRBJ2-3; 10 bases fit TRBD1. This CDR3 has 16 residues. CDR1 and CDR2 (germline): MNHNS, SASEGT. Unmatched junction bases numbered 12, after V lost 8 bases and J lost 4 bases. This CDR3 reads CASGTPGQGSPDTQYF. CDR3 bases: TGTGCCAGCGGGACGCCGGGACAGGGGTCGCCAGATACGCAGTATTTT.

V is TRBV7-9 and J is TRBJ2-5; D tentatively reads TRBD1 or TRBD2 (6 bases each). The germline CDR1 and CDR2 sequences are SEHNR and FQNEAQ (reference sequence). V lost 5 bases to trimming and J lost 11 bases, with 18 bases between them. This CDR3 is 13 amino acids long. CDR3 nucleotide sequence: TGTGCCAGCAGCCCCCGGGGGCCGGAGGAGCAGTACTTC. It translates to CASSPRGPEEQYF.

This clonotype was observed many times. V is TRBV15 and J is TRBJ2-5; 9 nucleotides match TRBD2. Losses at the gene ends were 0 bases for V and 5 bases for J; bases not matched to a gene: 13. The CDR3 runs to 18 residues. Germline CDR1 reads LNHNV; CDR2 reads YYDKDF (reference sequence). The CDR3 is CATSRDPAASGTMETQYF. The CDR3 DNA follows: TGTGCCACCAGCAGAGATCCAGCGGCTAGCGGGACGATGGAGACCCAGTACTTC.

J is TRBJ1-2 and V is TRBV10-3; 9 bases agree with TRBD1. The CDR3 is 15 residues long. J gave up 3 bases and V 4 bases, and 6 bases lay outside the gene matches. Germline V CDR1 and CDR2: ENHRY, SYGVKD. In nucleotides, the CDR3 is TGTGCCATCAGTGTTTTTGGGACAGGGCACTATGGCTACACCTTC. It translates to CAISVFGTGHYGYTF.

This chain uses TRBV3-1 with TRBJ1-1, with D perhaps TRBD1 (6 bases). V dropped 3 bases and J dropped 1 base, with 9 bases sitting between them. Germline CDR1 LGHDT, CDR2 YNNKEL (reference sequence). This CDR3 has 14 residues. Written as DNA, the CDR3 is TGTGCCAGCAGCCACAGGGGATCGAACACTGAAGCTTTCTTT. Translation gives CASSHRGSNTEAFF.

The V call is TRBV7-2, the J call TRBJ2-5, with D possibly being TRBD2 (6 bases). V was clipped by 4 bases and J by 5 bases, with 14 bases between them. CDR3 length: 14 amino acids. Germline CDR1 reads SGHTA; CDR2 reads FQGNSA. DNA for the CDR3: TGTGCCAGCAGCTCAGGACTATTTCTCGAGACCCAGTACTTC. Residues: CASSSGLFLETQYF.

Here the CDR3 DNA reads TGTGCCAGCAGCCAGCGAGGGGCCAGGAATGAGCAGTTCTTC. It encodes CASSQRGARNEQFF. The gene calls are TRBV3-1 and TRBJ2-1, with D possibly called TRBD1 or TRBD2 (5 bases each). In germline, CDR1 is LGHDT, CDR2 YNNKEL (reference sequence). The CDR3 totals 14 residues. The V end lost 3 bases, the J end lost 7 bases, and 13 bases lay between the germline ends.

Concerning this clonotype itself: A junction end diverges from the germline sequence, so it may reflect a read error. The chain uses TRBV24-1 and TRBJ2-1; 8 bases are a match to TRBD2. The CDR3 runs 16 residues. Germline values: CDR1 KGHDR, CDR2 SFDVKD. The CDR3 bases are TGTGCCACCAGTGATGAGCGGGGGAACTCCGACAATGAGCAGTTCTTC. It specifies CATSDERGNSDNEQFF.

This chain links TRBV20-1 with TRBJ2-5; no clear D gene. The germline V and J ends were trimmed by 6 bases and 0 bases, with 14 bases remaining between them. The CDR3 covers 14 residues. Germline CDR1 reads DFQATT; CDR2 reads SNEGSKA (reference sequence). CDR3 nucleotide sequence: TGCAGTGCCAATCCCGTAAGCGACCAAGAGACCCAGTACTTC. It translates to CSANPVSDQETQYF.

Only a few counts were recorded for this clonotype. J is TRBJ1-2 and V is TRBV7-9; TRBD1 matches at 7 bases. CDR3 length equals 18 residues. V shed 5 bases, J shed 0 bases, and the junction held 15 bases outside the gene matches. Germline V gene data show CDR1 as SEHNR and CDR2 as FQNEAQ (reference sequence). The CDR3, as DNA: TGTGCCAGCAGCCCCCACGACAGGGAGGGTTTGGCTAACTATGGCTACACCTTC. It codes for CASSPHDREGLANYGYTF.

V usage is TRBV11-2 and J usage is TRBJ2-5, with D unclear. This CDR3 has 15 amino acids. Germline CDR1 SGHAT, CDR2 FQNNGV. The V end lost 3 bases, the J end lost 1 base, and 12 bases lay between the germline ends. In nucleotides, the CDR3 is TGTGCCAGCAGCTTTTCTACGGGCTTCCAAGAGACCCAGTACTTC. Translation: CASSFSTGFQETQYF.

The V and J genes are TRBV27 and TRBJ1-2; TRBD1 aligns across 10 bases. The CDR3 runs 18 residues. With 6 bases clipped from V and 2 bases from J, the junction kept 15 bases outside the gene matches. Germline CDR1 MNHEY, CDR2 SMNVEV (reference sequence). The chain's CDR3 is CASSQGRPWTGGNYGYTF. In DNA form, the CDR3 reads TGTGCCAGCAGCCAAGGGCGGCCATGGACAGGGGGAAACTATGGCTACACCTTC.

This clonotype was counted ten times or more. The CDR3 protein is CASSSRGRPLTGIHEQYF. CDR3 DNA: TGCGCCAGCAGCTCCCGGGGTAGGCCCCTTACCGGGATCCACGAGCAGTACTTC. The chain combines TRBV5-1 with TRBJ2-7, with a possible D match to TRBD2 (5 bases). Trimming shortened V by 3 bases and J by 5 bases, and 27 bases separated the two germline ends. This CDR3 region has 18 residues. The germline CDR1 and CDR2 sequences are SGHRS and YFSETQ.